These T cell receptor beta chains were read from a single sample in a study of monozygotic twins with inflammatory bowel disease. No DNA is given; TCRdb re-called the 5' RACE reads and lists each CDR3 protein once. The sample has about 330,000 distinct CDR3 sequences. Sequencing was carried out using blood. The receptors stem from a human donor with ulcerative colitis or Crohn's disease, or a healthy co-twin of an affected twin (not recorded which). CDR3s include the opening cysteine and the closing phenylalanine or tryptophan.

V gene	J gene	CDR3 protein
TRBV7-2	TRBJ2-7	CASSLRGQGLPTYEQYF
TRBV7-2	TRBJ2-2	CASSSSIGAGELFF
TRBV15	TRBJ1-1	CATSRGDSKNTEAFF
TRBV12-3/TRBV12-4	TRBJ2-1	CASSLAQGGGGGGNEQFF
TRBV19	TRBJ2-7	CASSEGRPIPYEQYF
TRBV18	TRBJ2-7	CASSPQLQGAGEQYF
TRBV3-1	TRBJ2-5	CASSQTGLAQETQYF
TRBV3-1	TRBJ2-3	CASSQELGAATDTQYF
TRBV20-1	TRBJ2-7	CSAGTLVTYEQYF
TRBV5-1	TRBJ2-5	CASSLEGTERRETQYF
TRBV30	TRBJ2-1	CAWSGGSYNEQFF
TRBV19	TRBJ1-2	CASSRLTQGGYTF
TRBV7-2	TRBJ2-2	CASSRSGTGELFF
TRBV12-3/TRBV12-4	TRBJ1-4	CASSLLNREEKLFF
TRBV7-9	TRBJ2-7	CASSPETGGSYEQYF
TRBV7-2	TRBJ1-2	CASSAQGAGGYTF
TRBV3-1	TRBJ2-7	CASSQGPGERSEQYF
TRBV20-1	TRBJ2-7	CSAGARTPPYEQYF
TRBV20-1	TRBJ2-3	CSPILAGVDTQYF
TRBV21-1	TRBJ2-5	CASSKGDRQETQYF
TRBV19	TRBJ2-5	CASSTRTEETQYF
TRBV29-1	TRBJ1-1	CSVGRMNTEAFF
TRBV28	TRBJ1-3	CASTPGQSGNTIYF
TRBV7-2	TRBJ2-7	CASSLGDRDYYEQYF
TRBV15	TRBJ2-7	CATSRGTAITNIYEQYF
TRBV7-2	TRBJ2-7	CASSLTGSPGQYF